This T cell receptor beta chain was identified in a study of blood T cell repertoires in COVID-19. Study information: Spain, Italy and the United States supplied samples that represented acute and convalescent COVID-19. Sample material is recorded as cDNA or gDNA derived from T cells, B-cell-depleted T cells, or PBMCs.

CDR3 length equals 13 residues. From germline, CDR1 is LGHDT and CDR2 YNNKEL (reference sequence). V gave up 9 bases and J gave up 4 bases, with 15 bases separating them. In the study's own analysis: Reference gene primer amplification yielded estimated nucleated cell counts. Clones were read by immunoSEQ multiplex PCR, and TCRdb kept only the in-frame ones, dropping some. V and J calls and clone size are copied from that table; D and trimming were computed from the DNA. The sample lists 350,000 or so clones; around 82% were seen once. The J gene is TRBJ1-1, the V gene TRBV3-1 (or the pseudogene TRBV3-2); no definite D call. This receptor was obtained from a man in his thirties or forties with active or convalescent COVID-19. Sequencing was done on a sample of peripheral blood. CDR3 sequence: CASSDTRSTEAFF. The CDR3 DNA sequence: TGTGCCAGTTCAGATACACGGAGCACTGAAGCTTTCTTT.